This T cell receptor beta chain was recovered during a study of CD8 T cells in Susac syndrome. Only one count was recorded for this clonotype. After extraction with the RNeasy kit, roughly 0.45 to 1 ug of the RNA was reverse transcribed using random hexamers. MiXCR, applied by TCRdb to the immunoSEQ multiplex PCR reads, yields one record per CDR3 protein. The table shows some 200,000 distinct CDR3 sequences, with 95% occurring only once. The V and J ends lost 0 bases and 2 bases respectively, with 13 bases between them. CDR1 is MGHRA and CDR2 is YSYEKL in the germline V gene. This CDR3 region has 16 residues.

Sequencing input: CD4+ T cells from PBMCs. The J gene is TRBJ2-5, the V gene TRBV4-1; maybe TRBD1 (5 bases). The origin of this receptor is a human donor with multiple sclerosis. The CDR3 is CASSQEKGPLQETQYF. The CDR3, as DNA: TGCGCCAGCAGCCAAGAAAAGGGGCCCCTACAAGAGACCCAGTACTTC.